This TCR beta chain was obtained from a study of immune evolution from preneoplasia to lung adenocarcinoma. The germline CDR1 and CDR2 sequences are LNHDA and SQIVND (reference sequence). Trimming took 5 bases from V and 9 from J; bases not matched to a gene: 8. The CDR3 consists of 15 residues. Repertoires were generated with immunoSEQ multiplex PCR, while TCRdb's copy carries only in-frame clones and drops some. Among 9,600 or so clones listed, 77% were seen once. This clonotype was sampled from a person aged 55 to 79 with lung adenocarcinoma. The specimen was FFPE lung adenocarcinoma in situ tissue. The rearrangement joins TRBV19 to TRBJ2-1, with 12 bases matching TRBD2. CDR3 nucleotides: TGTGCCAGTAGTCCCACTAGCGGGGGGTTCGGTGAGCAGTTCTTC. Protein: CASSPTSGGFGEQFF.